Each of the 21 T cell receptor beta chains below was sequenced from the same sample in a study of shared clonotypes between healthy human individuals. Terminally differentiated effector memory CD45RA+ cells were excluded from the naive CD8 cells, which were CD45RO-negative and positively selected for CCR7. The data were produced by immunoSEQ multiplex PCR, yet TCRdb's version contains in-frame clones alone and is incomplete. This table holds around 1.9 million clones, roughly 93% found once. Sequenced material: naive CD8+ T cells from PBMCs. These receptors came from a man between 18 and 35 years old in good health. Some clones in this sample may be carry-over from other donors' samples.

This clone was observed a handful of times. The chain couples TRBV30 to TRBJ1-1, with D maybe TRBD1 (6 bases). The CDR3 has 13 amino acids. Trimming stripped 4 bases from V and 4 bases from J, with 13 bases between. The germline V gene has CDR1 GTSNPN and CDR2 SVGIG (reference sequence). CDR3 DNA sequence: TGTGCCTGGACAACAGGGCCGGGCACTGAAGCTTTCTTT. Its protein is CAWTTGPGTEAFF.

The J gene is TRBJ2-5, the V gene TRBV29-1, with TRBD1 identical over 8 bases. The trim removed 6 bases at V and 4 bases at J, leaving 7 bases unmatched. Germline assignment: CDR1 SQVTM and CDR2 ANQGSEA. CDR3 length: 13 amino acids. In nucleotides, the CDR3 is TGCAGCGTCCCCAGGGGGCCTGGAGAGACCCAGTACTTC. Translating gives CSVPRGPGETQYF.

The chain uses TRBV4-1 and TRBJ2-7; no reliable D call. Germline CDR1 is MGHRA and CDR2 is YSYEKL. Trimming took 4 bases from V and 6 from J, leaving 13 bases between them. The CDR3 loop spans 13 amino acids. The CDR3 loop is CASSRGSESEQYF. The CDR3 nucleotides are TGCGCCAGCAGCCGTGGGTCGGAGTCCGAGCAGTACTTC.

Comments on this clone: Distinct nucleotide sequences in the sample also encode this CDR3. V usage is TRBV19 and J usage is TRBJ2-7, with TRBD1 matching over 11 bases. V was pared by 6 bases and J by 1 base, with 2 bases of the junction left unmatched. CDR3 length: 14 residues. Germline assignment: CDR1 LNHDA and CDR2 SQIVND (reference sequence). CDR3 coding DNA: TGTGCCAGTAGGGGGACAGGGGGGTCCTACGAGCAGTACTTC. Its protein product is CASRGTGGSYEQYF.

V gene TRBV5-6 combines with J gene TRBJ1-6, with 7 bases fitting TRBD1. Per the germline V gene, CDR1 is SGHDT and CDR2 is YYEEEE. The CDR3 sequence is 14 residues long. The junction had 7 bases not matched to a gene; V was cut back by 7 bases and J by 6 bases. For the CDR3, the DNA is TGTGCCAGCTCCGGGACAGAAGCTAATTCACCCCTCCACTTT. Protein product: CASSGTEANSPLHF.

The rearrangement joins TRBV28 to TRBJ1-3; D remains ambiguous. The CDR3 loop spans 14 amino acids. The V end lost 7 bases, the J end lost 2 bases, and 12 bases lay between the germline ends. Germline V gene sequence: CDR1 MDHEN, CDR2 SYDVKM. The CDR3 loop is CASTDPWPGNTIYF. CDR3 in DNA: TGTGCCAGCACCGATCCCTGGCCTGGAAACACCATATATTTT.

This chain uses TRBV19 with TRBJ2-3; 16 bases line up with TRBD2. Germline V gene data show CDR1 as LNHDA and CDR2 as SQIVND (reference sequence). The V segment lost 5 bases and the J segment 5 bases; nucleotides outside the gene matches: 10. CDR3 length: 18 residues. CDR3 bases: TGTGCCAGTAGTCCCGAGGGACTAGCGGGGGGGGTGCGAGATACGCAGTATTTT. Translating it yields CASSPEGLAGGVRDTQYF.

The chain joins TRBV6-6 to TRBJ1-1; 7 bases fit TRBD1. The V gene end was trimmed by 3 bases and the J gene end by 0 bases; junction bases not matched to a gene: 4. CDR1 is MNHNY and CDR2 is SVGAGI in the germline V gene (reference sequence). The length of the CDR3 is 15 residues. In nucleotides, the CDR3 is TGTGCCAGCAGTTATGGGACAGACATGAACACTGAAGCTTTCTTT. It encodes CASSYGTDMNTEAFF.

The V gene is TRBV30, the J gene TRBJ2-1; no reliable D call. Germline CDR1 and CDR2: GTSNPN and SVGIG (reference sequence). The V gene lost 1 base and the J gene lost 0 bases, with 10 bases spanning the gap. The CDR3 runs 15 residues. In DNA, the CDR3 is TGTGCCTGGAGTGGGCCGGGTAGCTCCTACAATGAGCAGTTCTTC. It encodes CAWSGPGSSYNEQFF.

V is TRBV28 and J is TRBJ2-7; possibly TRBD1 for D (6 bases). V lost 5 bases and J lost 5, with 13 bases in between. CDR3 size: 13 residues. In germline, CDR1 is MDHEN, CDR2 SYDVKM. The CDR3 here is CASSLQGSNEQYF. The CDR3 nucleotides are TGTGCCAGCAGTCTCCAGGGGTCCAACGAGCAGTACTTC. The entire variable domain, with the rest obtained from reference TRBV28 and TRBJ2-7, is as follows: DVKVTQSSRYLVKRTGEKVFLECVQDMDHENMFWYRQDPGLGLRLIYFSYDVKMKEKGDIPEGYSVSREKKERFSLILESASTNQTSMYLCASSLQGSNEQYFGPGTRLTVT.

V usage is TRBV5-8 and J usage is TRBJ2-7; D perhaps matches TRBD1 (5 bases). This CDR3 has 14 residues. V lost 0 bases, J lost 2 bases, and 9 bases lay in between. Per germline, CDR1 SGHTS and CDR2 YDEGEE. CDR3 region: CASSLGDSTYEQYF. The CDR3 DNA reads TGTGCCAGCAGCTTGGGCGACAGCACCTACGAGCAGTACTTC. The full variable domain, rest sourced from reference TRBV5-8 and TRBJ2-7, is EAGVTQSPTHLIKTRGQQATLRCSPISGHTSVYWYQQALGLGLQFLLWYDEGEERNRGNFPPRFSGRQFPNYSSELNVNALELEDSALYLCASSLGDSTYEQYFGPGTRLTVT.

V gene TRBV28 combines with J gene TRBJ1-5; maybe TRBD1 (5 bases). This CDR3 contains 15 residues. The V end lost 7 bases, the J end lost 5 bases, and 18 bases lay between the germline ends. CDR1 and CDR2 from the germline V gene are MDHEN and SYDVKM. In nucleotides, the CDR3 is TGTGCCAGCACCTGGGGTCGACGGGGGGATCAGCCCCAGCATTTT. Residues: CASTWGRRGDQPQHF. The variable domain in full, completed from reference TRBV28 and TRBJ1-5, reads DVKVTQSSRYLVKRTGEKVFLECVQDMDHENMFWYRQDPGLGLRLIYFSYDVKMKEKGDIPEGYSVSREKKERFSLILESASTNQTSMYLCASTWGRRGDQPQHFGDGTRLSIL.

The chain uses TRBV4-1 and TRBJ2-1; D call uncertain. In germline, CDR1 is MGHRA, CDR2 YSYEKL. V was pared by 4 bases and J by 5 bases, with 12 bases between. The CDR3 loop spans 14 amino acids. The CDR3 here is CASSLISYNNEQFF. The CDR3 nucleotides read TGCGCCAGCAGCCTTATAAGCTATAACAATGAGCAGTTCTTC.

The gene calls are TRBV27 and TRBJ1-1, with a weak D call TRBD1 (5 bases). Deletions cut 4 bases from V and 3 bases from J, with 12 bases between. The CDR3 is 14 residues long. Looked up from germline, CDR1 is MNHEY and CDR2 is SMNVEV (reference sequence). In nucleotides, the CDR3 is TGTGCCAGCAGTTCGCTCAGGGACCACACTGAAGCTTTCTTT. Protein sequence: CASSSLRDHTEAFF.

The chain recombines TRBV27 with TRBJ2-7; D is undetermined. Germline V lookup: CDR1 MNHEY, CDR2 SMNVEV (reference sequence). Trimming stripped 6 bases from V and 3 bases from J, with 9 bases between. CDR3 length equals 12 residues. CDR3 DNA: TGTGCCAGCAGGCCCTCTATCTACGAGCAGTACTTC. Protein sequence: CASRPSIYEQYF.

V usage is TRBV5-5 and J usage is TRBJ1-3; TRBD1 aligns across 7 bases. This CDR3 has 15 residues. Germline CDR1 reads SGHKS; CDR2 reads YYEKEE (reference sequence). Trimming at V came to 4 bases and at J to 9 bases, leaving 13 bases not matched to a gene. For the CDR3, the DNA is TGTGCCAGCAGCCTCTTACGACAGGGTGGGACCACCATATATTTT. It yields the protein CASSLLRQGGTTIYF.

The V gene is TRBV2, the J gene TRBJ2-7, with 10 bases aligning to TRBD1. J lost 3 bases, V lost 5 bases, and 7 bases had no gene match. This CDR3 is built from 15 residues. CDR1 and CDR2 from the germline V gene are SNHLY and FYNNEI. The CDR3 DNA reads TGTGCCAGCAGTCGACAGGGGGCTGACTACTACGAGCAGTACTTC. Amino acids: CASSRQGADYYEQYF.

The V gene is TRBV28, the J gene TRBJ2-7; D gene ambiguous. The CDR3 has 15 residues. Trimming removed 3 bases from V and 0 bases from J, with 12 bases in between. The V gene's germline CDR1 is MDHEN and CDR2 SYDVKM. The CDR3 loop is CASSLIPASSYEQYF. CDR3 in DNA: TGTGCCAGCAGTTTGATCCCCGCGAGCTCCTACGAGCAGTACTTC.

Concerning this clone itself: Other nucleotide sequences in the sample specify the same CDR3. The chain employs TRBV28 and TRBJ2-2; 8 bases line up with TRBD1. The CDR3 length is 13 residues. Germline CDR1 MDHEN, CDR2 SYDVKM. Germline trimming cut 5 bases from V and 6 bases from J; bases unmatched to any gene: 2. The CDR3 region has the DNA TGTGCCAGCAGTCTCAGGGGGCCCGGGGAGCTGTTTTTT. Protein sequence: CASSLRGPGELFF.

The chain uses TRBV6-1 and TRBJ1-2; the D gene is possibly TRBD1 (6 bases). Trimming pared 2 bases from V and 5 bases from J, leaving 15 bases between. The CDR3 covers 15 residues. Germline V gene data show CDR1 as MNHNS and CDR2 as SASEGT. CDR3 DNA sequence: TGTGCCAGCAGTGAAATTAGGGACATCCTTTATGGCTACACCTTC. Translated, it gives CASSEIRDILYGYTF.

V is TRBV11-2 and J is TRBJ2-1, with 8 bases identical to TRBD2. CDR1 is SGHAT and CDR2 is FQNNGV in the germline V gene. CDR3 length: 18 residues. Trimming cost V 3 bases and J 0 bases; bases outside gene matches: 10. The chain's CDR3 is CASSLGLAGPSSYNEQFF. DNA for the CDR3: TGTGCCAGCAGCTTGGGGCTAGCGGGCCCGAGCTCCTACAATGAGCAGTTCTTC.